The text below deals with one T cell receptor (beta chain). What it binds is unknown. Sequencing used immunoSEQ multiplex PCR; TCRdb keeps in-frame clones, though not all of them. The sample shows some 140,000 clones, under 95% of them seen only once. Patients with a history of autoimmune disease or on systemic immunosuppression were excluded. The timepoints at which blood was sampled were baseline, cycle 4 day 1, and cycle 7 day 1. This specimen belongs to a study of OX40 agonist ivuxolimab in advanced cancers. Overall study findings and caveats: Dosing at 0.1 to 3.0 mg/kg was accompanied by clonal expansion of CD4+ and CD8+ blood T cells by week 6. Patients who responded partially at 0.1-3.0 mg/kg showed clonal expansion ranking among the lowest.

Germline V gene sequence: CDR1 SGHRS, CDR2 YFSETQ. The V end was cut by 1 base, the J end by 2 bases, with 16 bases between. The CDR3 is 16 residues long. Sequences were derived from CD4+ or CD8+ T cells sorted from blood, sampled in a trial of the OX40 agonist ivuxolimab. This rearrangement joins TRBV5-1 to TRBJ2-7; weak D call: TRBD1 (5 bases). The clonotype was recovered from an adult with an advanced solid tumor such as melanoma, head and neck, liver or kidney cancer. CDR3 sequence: CASSLSGQGITYEQYF. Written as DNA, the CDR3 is TGCGCCAGCAGCTTGTCTGGGCAGGGAATAACCTACGAGCAGTACTTC.